The 27 T cell receptor beta chains below were found in one sample sequenced in a study of shared T cell receptors in the human thymus. Some clones are missing from TCRdb's copy, which holds only in-frame ones; the method was immunoSEQ multiplex PCR. The sample lists hundreds of thousands of clones; about 95% were seen once. Sequenced: thymocytes. These receptor sequences come from a human donor.

This chain connects TRBV7-2 to TRBJ1-4; perhaps TRBD1 as D (5 bases). V lost 5 bases to trimming and J lost 8 bases, with 18 bases between them. The germline CDR1 and CDR2 sequences are SGHTA and FQGNSA. CDR3 length: 15 amino acids. The CDR3 nucleotides read TGTGCCAGCAGCATAACTTCAGGGTTCGGGGAAAAACTGTTTTTT. Its translation: CASSITSGFGEKLFF.

This chain connects TRBV27 to TRBJ2-4, with 7 bases matching TRBD1. The V gene end was trimmed by 5 bases and the J gene end by 1 base; junction bases not matched to a gene: 5. Germline values: CDR1 MNHEY, CDR2 SMNVEV (reference sequence). The CDR3 covers 15 residues. This CDR3 is CASSRGGLAKNIQYF. CDR3 sequence (DNA): TGTGCCAGCAGTCGAGGGGGCCTGGCCAAAAACATTCAGTACTTC.

The J gene is TRBJ2-5, the V gene TRBV6-1; 9 positions match TRBD1. Germline CDR1 MNHNS, CDR2 SASEGT. V lost 6 bases and J lost 5; bases outside the gene matches: 7. The CDR3 has 14 amino acids. The CDR3 nucleotides read TGTGCCAGCAGAACAGGGGGCGGGAAGGAGACCCAGTACTTC. Protein product: CASRTGGGKETQYF.

The chain has TRBV5-6 and TRBJ2-5, with D tentatively TRBD1 or TRBD2 (5 bases each). Trimming removed 2 bases at V and 2 bases at J, with 16 bases between. The CDR3 sequence is 16 residues long. Germline V lookup: CDR1 SGHDT, CDR2 YYEEEE. CDR3 protein: CASSFTPRDGQETQYF. In DNA form, the CDR3 reads TGTGCCAGCAGCTTTACCCCCAGGGACGGGCAAGAGACCCAGTACTTC.

The rearrangement uses TRBV5-5 and TRBJ2-5; 10 nucleotides agree with TRBD1. J gave up 3 bases and V 7 bases, and 6 bases lay outside the gene matches. CDR1 and CDR2 from the germline V gene are SGHKS and YYEKEE (reference sequence). The CDR3 runs to 14 residues. The CDR3 spells CASARTGGKETQYF. The DNA for the CDR3 is TGTGCCAGCGCGAGGACAGGGGGAAAAGAGACCCAGTACTTC. The complete variable domain, with remaining parts taken from reference TRBV5-5 and TRBJ2-5, reads DAGVTQSPTHLIKTRGQQVTLRCSPISGHKSVSWYQQVLGQGPQFIFQYYEKEERGRGNFPDRFSARQFPNYSSELNVNALLLGDSALYLCASARTGGKETQYFGPGTRLLVL.

The chain employs TRBV28 and TRBJ1-1; TRBD1 might be the D (5 bases). CDR3 length: 16 residues. Germline assignment: CDR1 MDHEN and CDR2 SYDVKM. V was cut by 6 bases and J by 8 bases, with 25 bases left in between. In DNA, the CDR3 is TGTGCCAGCAGGATCTTGTCGGGACCCAGGCTGTCAGAAGCTTTCTTT. It translates to CASRILSGPRLSEAFF. The full variable domain, with the rest looked up from reference TRBV28 and TRBJ1-1, is DVKVTQSSRYLVKRTGEKVFLECVQDMDHENMFWYRQDPGLGLRLIYFSYDVKMKEKGDIPEGYSVSREKKERFSLILESASTNQTSMYLCASRILSGPRLSEAFFGQGTRLTVV.

The chain links TRBV28 to TRBJ2-1; D might be TRBD1 or TRBD2, each matching 5 bases. Trimming removed 3 bases at V and 1 base at J, with 16 bases between. The CDR3 length is 17 residues. The germline CDR1 and CDR2 sequences are MDHEN and SYDVKM. CDR3 bases: TGTGCCAGCAGTTTTAGCAGGGACCAACATTCCTACAATGAGCAGTTCTTC. This gives the protein CASSFSRDQHSYNEQFF.

The CDR3 DNA sequence: TGCACCAGCAGCCAAGGTTCGCGGGAGGAGACCCAGTACTTC. Translation: CTSSQGSREETQYF. The gene calls are TRBV1 and TRBJ2-5; the table's D gene call, TRBD2, was not cross checked with the DNA. TRBV1 is classified as a pseudogene. This CDR3 is 14 amino acids long.

This chain uses TRBV14 with TRBJ1-4, with a possible D match to TRBD1 (6 bases). Germline values: CDR1 SGHDN, CDR2 FVKESK. Trimming took 5 bases from V and 4 from J, leaving 17 bases between them. This CDR3 is 16 amino acids long. The CDR3: CASSNRPGGGNEKLFF. DNA of the CDR3: TGTGCCAGCAGCAACCGGCCGGGGGGCGGTAATGAAAAACTGTTTTTT.

The V call is TRBV6-1, the J call TRBJ2-6, with TRBD1 matching 7 bases. The junction had 9 bases not matched to a gene; V was cut back by 1 base and J by 0 bases. The CDR3 has 19 residues. Germline V CDR1 and CDR2: MNHNS, SASEGT. The CDR3 DNA reads as TGTGCCAGCAGTGAAGGTAACAGGGGATTTAGCTCTGGGGCCAACGTCCTGACTTTC. Translation: CASSEGNRGFSSGANVLTF.

The chain carries TRBV6-5 and TRBJ1-2; 9 nucleotides agree with TRBD1. The CDR3 runs 14 residues. Looked up from germline, CDR1 is MNHEY and CDR2 is SVGAGI. With 5 bases clipped from V and 3 bases from J, the junction kept 4 bases outside the gene matches. Here the CDR3 reads CASSPDRGYYGYTF. The CDR3 DNA is TGTGCCAGCAGTCCGGACAGGGGTTACTATGGCTACACCTTC.

The CDR3 protein is CASSLGGPGYEQYF. In nucleotides, the CDR3 is TGTGCCAGCAGCTTAGGTGGGCCGGGGTACGAGCAGTACTTC. V is TRBV7-9 and J is TRBJ2-7, with D possibly matching TRBD2 (5 bases). The length of the CDR3 is 14 residues. V lost 1 base and J lost 4, with 11 bases in between. Germline-derived CDR1 and CDR2 are SEHNR and FQNEAQ (reference sequence).

A word on this clone: The sample has other DNA sequences that encode this CDR3 too. J is TRBJ2-7 and V is TRBV19; 13 nucleotides match TRBD2. V gave up 3 bases and J gave up 2 bases; unmatched junction bases: 1. CDR1 and CDR2 (germline): LNHDA, SQIVND (reference sequence). The CDR3 runs to 15 residues. CDR3 in DNA: TGTGCCAGTAGTATCACTAGCGGGAGGGCCTACGAGCAGTACTTC. It translates to CASSITSGRAYEQYF.

The chain joins TRBV19 to TRBJ2-7, with D perhaps being TRBD1 or TRBD2 (5 bases each). The V gene's germline CDR1 is LNHDA and CDR2 SQIVND (reference sequence). This CDR3 region has 18 residues. V lost 3 bases, J lost 9 bases, and 30 bases lay in between. The CDR3 protein is CASSIYGPEPRGPEGQYF. CDR3 nucleotides: TGTGCCAGTAGTATCTATGGACCGGAGCCTCGGGGCCCAGAAGGGCAGTACTTC.

V and J are TRBV5-6 and TRBJ2-5; a possible D gene is TRBD1 (6 bases). The DNA matches TRBJ2-7 better at its end, which makes the J call doubtful. This CDR3 contains 13 residues. Germline V CDR1 and CDR2: SGHDT, YYEEEE. The CDR3 region has the DNA TGTGCCAGCAGCCTAACAGGGATCGGCGAGCAGTACTTC. This translates into CASSLTGIGEQYF.

This clone was detected only once. This chain uses TRBV21-1 with TRBJ1-3. TRBV21-1 constitutes a pseudogene. The CDR3 consists of 17 residues. The CDR3 nucleotides are TGTGCCAGCAGCAAAGGGGGGACTCCCTACTCTGGAAACACCATATATTTT. Residues: CASSKGGTPYSGNTIYF.

The chain recombines TRBV11-2 with TRBJ2-5, with TRBD2 matching over 8 bases. This CDR3 is 16 amino acids long. The germline V gene has CDR1 SGHAT and CDR2 FQNNGV. Trimming cost V 4 bases and J 4 bases; bases outside gene matches: 11. The CDR3 sequence is CASSSYPAGEGETQYF. CDR3 nucleotides: TGTGCCAGCAGCTCATACCCAGCGGGAGAAGGAGAGACCCAGTACTTC.

This clone was seen a single time. This sequence joins TRBV4-3 and TRBJ2-7; 11 positions agree with TRBD1. V was clipped by 1 base and J by 3 bases; unmatched bases: 2. The CDR3 covers 15 residues. Germline V gene lookup returns CDR1 LGHNA and CDR2 YSLEER. The CDR3 sequence is CASSQGTGGLYEQYF. CDR3 in DNA: TGCGCCAGCAGCCAAGGGACAGGGGGCCTCTACGAGCAGTACTTC.

The chain employs TRBV5-1 and TRBJ2-1; TRBD2 matches at 7 bases. The V gene's germline CDR1 is SGHRS and CDR2 YFSETQ. V shed 3 bases and J 5 bases; nucleotides not matched to a gene: 2. This CDR3 is 13 amino acids long. CDR3 amino acids: CASSSGGDNEQFF. The CDR3 nucleotides are TGCGCCAGCAGCTCGGGGGGAGACAATGAGCAGTTCTTC.

About this clone: The same CDR3 can be traced to other DNA sequences in this sample. The chain recombines TRBV28 with TRBJ2-7, with 12 bases identical to TRBD2. J gave up 2 bases and V 6 bases, and 2 bases lay outside the gene matches. This CDR3 has 14 amino acids. CDR1 is MDHEN, CDR2 SYDVKM, per germline. The CDR3 here is CASRLAGGPYEQYF. CDR3 bases: TGTGCCAGCAGGCTAGCGGGAGGGCCCTACGAGCAGTACTTC.

This chain joins TRBV18 and TRBJ2-2; 8 nucleotides align to TRBD2. This CDR3 spans 15 amino acids. V gave up 3 bases and J gave up 0 bases; unmatched junction bases: 0. Germline V gives CDR1 KGHSH, CDR2 LQKENI. The CDR3 nucleotides are TGTGCCAGCTCACCTAGCGGGGCGAACACCGGGGAGCTGTTTTTT. It translates to CASSPSGANTGELFF.

The rearrangement links TRBV2 to TRBJ2-7; 14 nucleotides align to TRBD2. CDR1 SNHLY and CDR2 FYNNEI come from the germline V gene. The J segment lost 1 base and the V segment lost 6 bases, leaving 14 bases of the junction unmatched. This CDR3 is 19 amino acids long. The CDR3 nucleotides are TGTGCCAGCAGGGCACTACGACTAGCGGGAGGGCAAGGTTCCTACGAGCAGTACTTC. Translating it yields CASRALRLAGGQGSYEQYF.

The chain uses TRBV27 and TRBJ2-1; tentative D call: TRBD2 (5 bases). The CDR3 runs to 19 residues. Trimming cost V 8 bases and J 1 base, with 27 bases left between them. Looked up from germline, CDR1 is MNHEY and CDR2 is SMNVEV (reference sequence). CDR3 DNA: TGTGCCAGCGCCGAACTTCGGCCGAACCAGAGAGGGTCCTACAATGAGCAGTTCTTC. It encodes CASAELRPNQRGSYNEQFF.

This clone was detected once. The V gene is TRBV9, the J gene TRBJ1-6; D perhaps matches TRBD1 (6 bases). The ends were cut back, 4 bases at V and 10 bases at J, with 24 bases in the middle. The CDR3 runs to 17 residues. Per the germline V gene, CDR1 is SGDLS and CDR2 is YYNGEE. The CDR3 is CASSPPEGDGAESPLHF. CDR3 nucleotide sequence: TGTGCCAGCAGCCCCCCCGAGGGGGACGGGGCGGAATCACCCCTCCACTTT.

This sequence joins TRBV28 and TRBJ1-2; D remains unclear. Trimming stripped 5 bases from V and 6 bases from J, with 16 bases between. CDR3 length: 14 amino acids. Looked up from germline, CDR1 is MDHEN and CDR2 is SYDVKM. CDR3 amino acids: CASSTDEALHGYTF. The CDR3 coding sequence is TGTGCCAGCAGTACGGACGAGGCTCTCCATGGCTACACCTTC.

J is TRBJ2-7 and V is TRBV28, with D uncertain. The V end was cut by 3 bases, the J end by 2 bases, with 11 bases between. CDR3 length: 14 residues. Germline CDR1 reads MDHEN; CDR2 reads SYDVKM. The CDR3 region is CASSLPEAPYEQYF. The CDR3 DNA is TGTGCCAGCAGTTTGCCCGAGGCTCCCTACGAGCAGTACTTC. Full variable domain (outside the CDR3, taken from reference TRBV28 and TRBJ2-7): DVKVTQSSRYLVKRTGEKVFLECVQDMDHENMFWYRQDPGLGLRLIYFSYDVKMKEKGDIPEGYSVSREKKERFSLILESASTNQTSMYLCASSLPEAPYEQYFGPGTRLTVT.

V is TRBV4-2 and J is TRBJ2-7; 10 nucleotides agree with TRBD2. CDR3 length: 17 residues. CDR1 LGHNA and CDR2 YNFKEQ come from the germline V gene. J lost 5 bases, V lost 0 bases, and 10 bases had no gene match. Here the CDR3 DNA reads TGTGCCAGCAGCCAAGATAAAAGGCTAGCGGGAGTGGACGAGCAGTACTTC. Protein: CASSQDKRLAGVDEQYF.